Below are 9 T cell receptor beta chains sequenced from a single sample in a study of identical twins. TCRdb itself ran the 5' RACE reads through MiXCR, one entry per CDR3 protein. The sample lists 410,000 or so distinct CDR3 sequences; about 18% were seen once. Sequencing was carried out using naive T cells sorted from blood. All receptors derive from a man aged 45-65 years in good health.

A few counts support this clonotype. This chain links TRBV7-2 with TRBJ2-7; D may be TRBD1 or TRBD2 (6 bases each). CDR3 length: 17 residues. V was cut by 1 base and J by 0 bases, with 16 bases left in between. Germline assignment: CDR1 SGHTA and CDR2 FQGNSA. The CDR3 spells CASSLGPGARSSYEQYF. The CDR3 bases are TGTGCCAGCAGCTTAGGACCGGGGGCCCGTAGCTCCTACGAGCAGTACTTC.

The genes are TRBV4-2 and TRBJ2-1; 8 positions agree with TRBD2. V lost 5 bases, J lost 1 base, and 10 bases stayed unmatched. This CDR3 is 17 amino acids long. Germline CDR1 is LGHNA and CDR2 is YNFKEQ. As DNA, the CDR3 is TGTGCCAGCAGCGGTTCTACGGGGGGGCCGTCCTACAATGAGCAGTTCTTC. Protein sequence: CASSGSTGGPSYNEQFF.

This clonotype showed up many times. The V call is TRBV5-1, the J call TRBJ2-5; 12 bases fit TRBD2. This CDR3 comprises 16 residues. J gave up 2 bases and V 1 base, and 3 bases lay outside the gene matches. Germline V gene sequence: CDR1 SGHRS, CDR2 YFSETQ. In DNA, the CDR3 is TGCGCCAGCAGCTTGTTCGGGACTAGCGGGCAAGAGACCCAGTACTTC. Protein product: CASSLFGTSGQETQYF.

The chain uses TRBV15 and TRBJ2-5; D is ambiguous. The V gene lost 5 bases and the J gene lost 0 bases, with 13 bases spanning the gap. This CDR3 comprises 15 residues. CDR1 is LNHNV and CDR2 is YYDKDF in the germline V gene (reference sequence). The CDR3 sequence is CATSGRSGDQETQYF. Here the CDR3 DNA reads TGTGCCACCAGCGGAAGGTCGGGCGACCAAGAGACCCAGTACTTC.

CDR3: CASSLAGTSPSYEQYF. As DNA, the CDR3 is TGTGCCAGCAGCTTAGCCGGGACGTCCCCCTCCTACGAGCAGTACTTC. The genes are TRBV7-2 and TRBJ2-7, with D perhaps matching TRBD1 or TRBD2 (5 bases each). This CDR3 is 16 amino acids long. Germline V gene data show CDR1 as SGHTA and CDR2 as FQGNSA. Trimming took off 0 bases at V and 0 bases at J, with 12 bases between the two ends. Looking up the rest from reference TRBV7-2 and TRBJ2-7 gives the full variable domain: GAGVSQSPSNKVTEKGKDVELRCDPISGHTALYWYRQSLGQGLEFLIYFQGNSAPDKSGLPSDRFSAERTGGSVSTLTIQRTQQEDSAVYLCASSLAGTSPSYEQYFGPGTRLTVT.

The rearrangement uses TRBV12-3 or TRBV12-4 and TRBJ1-3, with a tentative D call TRBD1 (5 bases). With 2 bases removed from V and 1 base from J, the gap between germline ends came to 6 bases. There are 14 residues in the CDR3. CDR3 region: CASSLKGSGNTIYF. The CDR3 bases are TGTGCCAGCAGTTTAAAGGGGTCTGGAAACACCATATATTTT.

This sequence joins TRBV6-1 and TRBJ1-1, with D tentatively TRBD1 (6 bases). The germline gives CDR1 MNHNS, CDR2 SASEGT. V was trimmed by 4 bases and J by 5 bases, leaving 14 bases between them. The CDR3 runs 14 residues. The DNA for the CDR3 is TGTGCCAGCAGTGCAAGGACAGCAGTAACTGAAGCTTTCTTT. Its translation: CASSARTAVTEAFF.

The gene calls are TRBV7-2 and TRBJ1-2; weak D call: TRBD1 (5 bases). From germline, CDR1 is SGHTA and CDR2 FQGNSA. V dropped 1 base and J dropped 5 bases, with 11 bases sitting between them. The CDR3 is made up of 14 amino acids. This CDR3 reads CASSLEGSGYGYTF. CDR3 nucleotides: TGTGCCAGCAGCTTAGAAGGGTCAGGGTATGGCTACACCTTC.

This clonotype was picked up a small number of times. The rearrangement links TRBV7-8 to TRBJ1-1; D call uncertain. Germline CDR1 is SGHVS and CDR2 is FQNEAQ. This CDR3 comprises 14 residues. Trimming cost V 3 bases and J 3 bases, with 11 bases left between them. CDR3 coding DNA: TGTGCCAGCAGCTTGAGGCTTGTGGACACTGAAGCTTTCTTT. It translates to CASSLRLVDTEAFF.